This T cell receptor beta chain was captured by sequencing in a study of blood T cells in healthy people across ages. The overall study: T cells yielded about one barcoded beta molecule per two cells through template switching. Whole-study findings and limits: The study found more naive CD4+ cells and higher diversity in long-lived than aged donors.

Then a second PCR, running roughly 7 to 11 cycles, was carried out with a sample-barcoded 5' primer and a J-beta primer mix. CDR3-containing paired-end reads numbering at least 2.5 million came from each sample. Each CDR3 protein is one row after TCRdb ran MiXCR on the 5' RACE reads. The sample has under 850,000 distinct CDR3 sequences; 35% to 40% are singletons. This clonotype was observed a few times. Its antigen is unknown. The CDR3 runs 16 residues. V lost 5 bases and J 0 bases, leaving 11 bases between the germline ends. The sequence derives from a man younger than 35 in good health. V gene TRBV12-3 or TRBV12-4 combines with J gene TRBJ1-6; maybe TRBD1 (6 bases). Sequencing used blood. The CDR3: CASSGGGSSYNSPLHF. CDR3 nucleotide sequence: TGTGCCAGCAGTGGGGGGGGCAGCTCCTATAATTCACCCCTCCACTTT.